These 13 T cell receptor beta chains originate from one sample sequenced in a study of vaccination effects on CD4 cells after COVID-19. Sequenced by immunoSEQ multiplex PCR; TCRdb stores in-frame clones only, minus some. The sample lists tens of thousands of clones, around 78% occurring once. Antigen-specific CD4+ T cells expanded by the ViraFEST assay with viral peptide pools were then sequenced. It was after roughly 11 days of culture that CD4+ T cells were isolated. Vaccine administered to participants consisted of two doses of either BNT162b2 or mRNA-1273. No antigen is known for these receptors. The specimen was CD4+ T cells from PBMCs cultured with HCoV-229E spike peptides, collected after COVID-19 vaccination. The receptors come from a human donor who received a COVID-19 vaccine.

The chain joins TRBV28 to TRBJ2-7, with TRBD2 identical over 9 bases. This CDR3 has 15 residues. The J segment lost 4 bases and the V segment lost 5 bases, leaving 9 bases of the junction unmatched. Germline V gives CDR1 MDHEN, CDR2 SYDVKM. CDR3 bases: TGTGCCAGCAGTCTTGGAAGCGGGGGGACGTACGAGCAGTACGTC. Protein product: CASSLGSGGTYEQYV.

The chain combines TRBV5-1 with TRBJ2-3; D is unclear. V gave up 0 bases and J gave up 8 bases, with 13 bases separating them. The CDR3 sequence is 14 residues long. CDR1 and CDR2 from the germline V gene are SGHRS and YFSETQ. The CDR3 here is CASSLEGLGGTQYF. For the CDR3, the DNA is TGCGCCAGCAGCTTGGAAGGCCTAGGTGGTACGCAGTATTTT.

The chain links TRBV18 to TRBJ1-4; tentative D call: TRBD1 (6 bases). The V gene lost 2 bases and the J gene lost 5 bases, with 12 bases spanning the gap. The CDR3 is made up of 15 amino acids. The germline V gene has CDR1 KGHSH and CDR2 LQKENI. The CDR3 DNA is TGTGCCAGCTCACCATGGACAGTAGGAAATGAAAAACTGTTTTTT. This sequence encodes CASSPWTVGNEKLFF.

The CDR3 here is CASSLFVGFGNSPLHF. As DNA, the CDR3 is TGTGCCAGCAGCTTATTTGTGGGGTTCGGTAATTCACCCCTCCACTTT. This chain joins TRBV7-2 and TRBJ1-6; D unresolved. There are 16 residues in the CDR3. V lost 2 bases and J 6 bases, leaving 14 bases between the germline ends. Germline CDR1 SGHTA, CDR2 FQGNSA.

The chain recombines TRBV28 with TRBJ2-1; D uncertain. Germline V CDR1 and CDR2: MDHEN, SYDVKM. The CDR3 is made up of 14 amino acids. Trimming cost V 7 bases and J 2 bases, with 12 bases left between them. CDR3 in DNA: TGTGCCAGCATTGGGGTACAAACCTACAATGAGCAGTTCTTC. Its translation: CASIGVQTYNEQFF.

This clone has more than one count but fewer than ten. The CDR3 sequence is CASSAPTGTRGYTF. CDR3 DNA: TGTGCCAGTAGTGCCCCCACAGGGACGCGCGGCTACACCTTC. This sequence joins TRBV19 and TRBJ1-2, with D possibly being TRBD1 (6 bases). The V end was cut by 5 bases, the J end by 8 bases, with 18 bases between. Germline V CDR1 and CDR2: LNHDA, SQIVND (reference sequence). The length of the CDR3 is 14 residues.

The CDR3 DNA reads TGTGCCAGCAGTCCCGGGACATATATCTACGAGCAGTACGTC. Its translation: CASSPGTYIYEQYV. The chain joins TRBV7-9 to TRBJ2-7; a weak D match, TRBD1 (6 bases). The germline CDR1 and CDR2 sequences are SEHNR and FQNEAQ (reference sequence). V gave up 6 bases and J gave up 3 bases, with 15 bases separating them. The CDR3 is made up of 14 amino acids.

This chain connects TRBV5-1 to TRBJ2-5; 7 bases align to TRBD1. Germline V lookup: CDR1 SGHRS, CDR2 YFSETQ. V lost 5 bases and J lost 2; bases outside the gene matches: 9. This CDR3 spans 15 amino acids. For the CDR3, the DNA is TGCGCCAGCAGATCGAACACAGGGGAGCAAGAGACCCAGTACTTC. Translation: CASRSNTGEQETQYF.

V and J are TRBV21-1 and TRBJ1-5. TRBV21-1 is tagged as a pseudogene. The CDR3 is 17 amino acids. The chain's CDR3 is CASSKVRAGGFNQPQHF. CDR3 nucleotides: TGTGCCAGCAGCAAAGTGCGGGCAGGCGGATTCAATCAGCCCCAGCATTTT.

The chain joins TRBV24-1 to TRBJ2-3, with TRBD2 matching over 8 bases. V trimming: 1 base; J trimming: 5 bases; junction bases outside the gene matches: 4. CDR1 KGHDR and CDR2 SFDVKD come from the germline V gene. The CDR3 has 15 amino acids. In DNA form, the CDR3 reads TGTGCCACCAGTGATTTAAGCGGGGGAGAAGATACGCAGTATTTT. Translation: CATSDLSGGEDTQYF.

The chain uses TRBV2 and TRBJ1-5; D is undetermined. The CDR3 loop spans 16 amino acids. Germline CDR1 SNHLY, CDR2 FYNNEI. Trimming took 4 bases from V and 1 from J, leaving 14 bases between them. CDR3 bases: TGTGCCAGCAGTGGCCCCGCCGGTCTGAGCAATCAGCCCCAGCATTTT. Its protein is CASSGPAGLSNQPQHF.

The chain has TRBV9 and TRBJ2-1; 9 bases are shared with TRBD1. The junction had 10 bases not matched to a gene; V was cut back by 0 bases and J by 3 bases. Germline V gene data show CDR1 as SGDLS and CDR2 as YYNGEE. There are 18 residues in the CDR3. CDR3 residues: CASSVATVDRGDYNEQFF. The CDR3 bases are TGTGCCAGCAGCGTAGCTACTGTGGACAGGGGCGACTACAATGAGCAGTTCTTC.

This chain joins TRBV4-3 and TRBJ1-1, with 9 bases identical to TRBD1. The CDR3 spans 16 residues. V shed 0 bases, J shed 1 base, and the junction held 3 bases outside the gene matches. CDR1 LGHNA and CDR2 YSLEER come from the germline V gene. CDR3: CASSQEGTGSNTEAFF. Here the CDR3 DNA reads TGCGCCAGCAGCCAAGAAGGGACAGGGTCGAACACTGAAGCTTTCTTT.